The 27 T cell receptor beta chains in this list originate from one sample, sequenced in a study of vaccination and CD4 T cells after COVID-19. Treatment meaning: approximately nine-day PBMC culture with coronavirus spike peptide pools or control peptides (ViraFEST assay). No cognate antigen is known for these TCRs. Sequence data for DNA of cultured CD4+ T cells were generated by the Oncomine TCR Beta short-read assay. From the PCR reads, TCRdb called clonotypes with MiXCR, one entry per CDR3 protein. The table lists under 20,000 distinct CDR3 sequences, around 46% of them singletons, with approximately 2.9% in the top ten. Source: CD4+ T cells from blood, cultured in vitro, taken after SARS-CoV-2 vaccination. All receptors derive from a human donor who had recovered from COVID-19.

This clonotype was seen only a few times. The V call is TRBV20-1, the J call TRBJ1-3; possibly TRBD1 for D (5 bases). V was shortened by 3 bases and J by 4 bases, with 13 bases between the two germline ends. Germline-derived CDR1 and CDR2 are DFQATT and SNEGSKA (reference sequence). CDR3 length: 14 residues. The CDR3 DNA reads TGCAGTGCTAGGGTCGGGGGATCCGGAAACACCATATATTTT. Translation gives CSARVGGSGNTIYF.

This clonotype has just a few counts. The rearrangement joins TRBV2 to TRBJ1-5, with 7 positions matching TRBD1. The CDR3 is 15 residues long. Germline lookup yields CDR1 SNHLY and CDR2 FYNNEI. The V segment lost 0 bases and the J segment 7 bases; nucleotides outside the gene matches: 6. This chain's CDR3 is CASSEARRGEQPQHF. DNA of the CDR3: TGTGCCAGCAGTGAAGCACGCAGGGGGGAGCAGCCCCAGCATTTT.

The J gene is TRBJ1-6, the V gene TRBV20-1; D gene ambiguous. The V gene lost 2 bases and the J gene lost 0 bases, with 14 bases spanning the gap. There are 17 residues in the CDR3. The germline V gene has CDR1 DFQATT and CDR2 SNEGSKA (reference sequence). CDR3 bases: TGCAGTGCTAGAATAGGACGGACGAGCTCCTATAATTCACCCCTCCACTTT. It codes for CSARIGRTSSYNSPLHF.

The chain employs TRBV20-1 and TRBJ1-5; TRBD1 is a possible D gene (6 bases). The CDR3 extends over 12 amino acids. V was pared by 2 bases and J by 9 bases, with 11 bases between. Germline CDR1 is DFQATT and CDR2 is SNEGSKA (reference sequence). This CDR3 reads CSARQGGGPQHF. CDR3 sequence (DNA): TGCAGTGCTAGACAGGGAGGGGGGCCCCAGCATTTT.

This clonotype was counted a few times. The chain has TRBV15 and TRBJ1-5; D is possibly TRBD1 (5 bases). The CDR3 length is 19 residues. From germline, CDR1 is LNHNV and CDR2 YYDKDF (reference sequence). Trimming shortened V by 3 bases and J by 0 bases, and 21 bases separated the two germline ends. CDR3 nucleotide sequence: TGTGCCACCAGCAGGGGAACTACACCAGGGCGTTATAGCAATCAGCCCCAGCATTTT. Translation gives CATSRGTTPGRYSNQPQHF. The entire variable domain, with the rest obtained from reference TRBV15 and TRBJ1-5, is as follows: DAMVIQNPRYQVTQFGKPVTLSCSQTLNHNVMYWYQQKSSQAPKLLFHYYDKDFNNEADTPDNFQSRRPNTSFCFLDIRSPGLGDTAMYLCATSRGTTPGRYSNQPQHFGDGTRLSIL.

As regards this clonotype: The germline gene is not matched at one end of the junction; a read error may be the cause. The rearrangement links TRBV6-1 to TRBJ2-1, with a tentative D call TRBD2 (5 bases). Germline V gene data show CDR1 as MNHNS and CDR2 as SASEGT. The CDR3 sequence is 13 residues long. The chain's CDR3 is CAISERGYNEQFF. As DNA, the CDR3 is TGTGCCATCAGTGAACGGGGCTACAATGAGCAGTTCTTC.

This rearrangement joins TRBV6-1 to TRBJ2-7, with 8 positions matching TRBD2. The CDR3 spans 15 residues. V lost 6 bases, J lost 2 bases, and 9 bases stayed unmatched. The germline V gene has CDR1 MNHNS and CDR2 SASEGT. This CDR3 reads CASSESLAGTYEQYF. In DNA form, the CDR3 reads TGTGCCAGCAGCGAATCCCTAGCGGGCACCTACGAGCAGTACTTC.

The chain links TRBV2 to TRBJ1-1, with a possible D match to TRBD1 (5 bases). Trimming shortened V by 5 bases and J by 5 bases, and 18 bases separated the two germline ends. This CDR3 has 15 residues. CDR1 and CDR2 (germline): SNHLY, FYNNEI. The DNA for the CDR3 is TGTGCCAGCAGTTCCGGGACTCAAGGTGGGACTGAAGCTTTCTTT. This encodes CASSSGTQGGTEAFF.

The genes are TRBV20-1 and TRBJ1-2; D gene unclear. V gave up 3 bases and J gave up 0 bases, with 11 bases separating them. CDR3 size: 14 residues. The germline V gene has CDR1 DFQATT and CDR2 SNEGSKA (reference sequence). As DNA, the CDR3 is TGCAGTGCTAGGAGTCAGGATTCTAACTATGGCTACACCTTC. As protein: CSARSQDSNYGYTF.

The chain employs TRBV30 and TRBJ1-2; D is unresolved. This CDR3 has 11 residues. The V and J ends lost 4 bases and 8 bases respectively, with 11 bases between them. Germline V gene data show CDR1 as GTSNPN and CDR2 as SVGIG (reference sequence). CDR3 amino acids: CAWMRLGGYTF. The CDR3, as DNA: TGTGCCTGGATGCGGCTGGGCGGCTACACCTTC.

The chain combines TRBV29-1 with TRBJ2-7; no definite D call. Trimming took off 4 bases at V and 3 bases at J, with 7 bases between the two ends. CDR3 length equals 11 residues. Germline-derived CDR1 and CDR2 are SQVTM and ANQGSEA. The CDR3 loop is CSVVTFYEQYF. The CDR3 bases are TGCAGCGTTGTGACTTTCTACGAGCAGTACTTC.

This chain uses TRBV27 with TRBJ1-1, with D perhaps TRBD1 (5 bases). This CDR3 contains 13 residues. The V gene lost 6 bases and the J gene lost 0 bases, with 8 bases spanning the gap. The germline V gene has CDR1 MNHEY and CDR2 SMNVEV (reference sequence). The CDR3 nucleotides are TGTGCCAGCAGGGACAAAATGAACACTGAAGCTTTCTTT. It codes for CASRDKMNTEAFF.

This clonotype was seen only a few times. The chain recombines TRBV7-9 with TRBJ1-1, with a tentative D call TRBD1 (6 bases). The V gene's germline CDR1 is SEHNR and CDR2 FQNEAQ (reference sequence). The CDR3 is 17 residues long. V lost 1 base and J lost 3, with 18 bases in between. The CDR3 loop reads CASSLGADRLRYTEAFF. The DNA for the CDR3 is TGTGCCAGCAGCTTAGGAGCTGACAGGTTGCGATACACTGAAGCTTTCTTT. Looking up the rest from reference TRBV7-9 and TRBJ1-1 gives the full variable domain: DTGVSQNPRHKITKRGQNVTFRCDPISEHNRLYWYRQTLGQGPEFLTYFQNEAQLEKSRLLSDRFSAERPKGSFSTLEIQRTEQGDSAMYLCASSLGADRLRYTEAFFGQGTRLTVV.

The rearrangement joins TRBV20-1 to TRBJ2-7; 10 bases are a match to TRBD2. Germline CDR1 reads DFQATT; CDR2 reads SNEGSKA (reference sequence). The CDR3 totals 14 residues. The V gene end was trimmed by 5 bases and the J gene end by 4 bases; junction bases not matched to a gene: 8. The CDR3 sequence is CSAEAGGPLYEQYF. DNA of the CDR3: TGCAGTGCTGAAGCGGGAGGGCCTTTGTACGAGCAGTACTTC.

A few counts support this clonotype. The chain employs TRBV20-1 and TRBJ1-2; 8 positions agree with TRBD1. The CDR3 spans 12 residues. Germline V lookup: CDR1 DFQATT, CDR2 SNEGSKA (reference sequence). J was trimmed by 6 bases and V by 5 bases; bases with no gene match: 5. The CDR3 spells CSAWTTGDGYTF. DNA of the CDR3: TGCAGTGCTTGGACGACAGGGGATGGCTACACCTTC.

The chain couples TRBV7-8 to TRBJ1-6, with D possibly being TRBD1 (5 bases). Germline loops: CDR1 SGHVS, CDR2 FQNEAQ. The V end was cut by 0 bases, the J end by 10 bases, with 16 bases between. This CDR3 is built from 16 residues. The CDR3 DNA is TGTGCCAGCAGCTTAGCCCAGGGACGGGTTGGATCACCCCTCCACTTT. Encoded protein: CASSLAQGRVGSPLHF.

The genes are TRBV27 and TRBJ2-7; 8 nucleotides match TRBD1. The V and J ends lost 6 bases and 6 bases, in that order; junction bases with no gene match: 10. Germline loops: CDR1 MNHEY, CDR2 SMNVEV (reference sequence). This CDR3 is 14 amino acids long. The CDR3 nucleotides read TGTGCCAGCAGACCCGCGGACAGGGAAGGCGAGCAGTACTTC. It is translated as CASRPADREGEQYF.

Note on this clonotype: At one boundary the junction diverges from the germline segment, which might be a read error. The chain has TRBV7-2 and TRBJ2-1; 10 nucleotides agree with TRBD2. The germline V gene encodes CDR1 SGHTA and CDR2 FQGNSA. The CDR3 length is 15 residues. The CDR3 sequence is CASSLRLAGHNGQFF. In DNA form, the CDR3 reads TGTGCCAGCAGCTTAAGACTAGCGGGCCACAATGGGCAGTTCTTC.

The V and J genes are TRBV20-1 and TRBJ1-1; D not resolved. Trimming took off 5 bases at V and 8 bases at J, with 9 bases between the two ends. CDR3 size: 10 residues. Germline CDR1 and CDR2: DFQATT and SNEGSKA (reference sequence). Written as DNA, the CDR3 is TGCAGTGCTTTGAAAGAAGAAGCTTTCTTT. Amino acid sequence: CSALKEEAFF.

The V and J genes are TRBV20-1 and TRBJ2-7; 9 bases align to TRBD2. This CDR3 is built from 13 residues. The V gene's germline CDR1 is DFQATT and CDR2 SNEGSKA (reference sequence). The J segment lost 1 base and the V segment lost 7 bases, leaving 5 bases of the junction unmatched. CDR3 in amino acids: CSGGGASSYEQYF. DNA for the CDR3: TGCAGTGGCGGGGGGGCCAGTTCCTACGAGCAGTACTTC.

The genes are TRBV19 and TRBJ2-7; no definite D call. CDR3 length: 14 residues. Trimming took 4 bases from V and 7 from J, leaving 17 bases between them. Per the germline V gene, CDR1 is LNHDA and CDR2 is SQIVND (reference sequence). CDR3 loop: CASSTKTARAEQYF. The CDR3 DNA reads TGTGCCAGTAGTACGAAGACCGCCCGTGCTGAGCAGTACTTC.

The CDR3 bases are TGCAGTGCTAGAGTACTAGCGGGGGGGAGCACAGATACGCAGTATTTT. Its translation: CSARVLAGGSTDTQYF. The rearrangement joins TRBV20-1 to TRBJ2-3, with 13 bases lining up with TRBD2. V trimming: 1 base; J trimming: 0 bases; junction bases outside the gene matches: 1. The CDR3 is 16 residues long. CDR1 is DFQATT and CDR2 is SNEGSKA in the germline V gene (reference sequence).

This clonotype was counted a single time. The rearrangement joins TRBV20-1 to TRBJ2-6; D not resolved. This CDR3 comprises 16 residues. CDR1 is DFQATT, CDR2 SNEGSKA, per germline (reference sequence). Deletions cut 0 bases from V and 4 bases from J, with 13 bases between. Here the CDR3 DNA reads TGCAGTGCTAGAGAATCAGGTCTGGGCGGGGCCAACGTCCTGACTTTC. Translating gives CSARESGLGGANVLTF.

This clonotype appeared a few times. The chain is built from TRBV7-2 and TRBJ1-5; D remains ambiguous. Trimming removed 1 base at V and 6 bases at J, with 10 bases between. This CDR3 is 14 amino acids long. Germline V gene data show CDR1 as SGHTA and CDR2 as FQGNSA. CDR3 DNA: TGTGCCAGCAGCTTAGTATCGCGGGGTCAGCCCCAGCATTTT. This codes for CASSLVSRGQPQHF.

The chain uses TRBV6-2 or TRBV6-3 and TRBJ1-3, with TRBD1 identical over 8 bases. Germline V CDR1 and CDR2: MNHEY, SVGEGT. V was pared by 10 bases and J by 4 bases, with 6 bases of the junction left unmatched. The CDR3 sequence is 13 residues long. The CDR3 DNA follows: TGTGCCACCATGGACAGGGCCGGAAACACCATATATTTT. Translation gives CATMDRAGNTIYF.

CDR3 region: CSAGSATGTDTQYF. CDR3 coding DNA: TGCAGTGCTGGGAGTGCGACAGGAACAGATACGCAGTATTTT. V and J are TRBV20-1 and TRBJ2-3; D is perhaps TRBD1 (6 bases). Trimming shortened V by 5 bases and J by 3 bases, and 15 bases separated the two germline ends. Per germline, CDR1 DFQATT and CDR2 SNEGSKA (reference sequence). This CDR3 region has 14 residues.

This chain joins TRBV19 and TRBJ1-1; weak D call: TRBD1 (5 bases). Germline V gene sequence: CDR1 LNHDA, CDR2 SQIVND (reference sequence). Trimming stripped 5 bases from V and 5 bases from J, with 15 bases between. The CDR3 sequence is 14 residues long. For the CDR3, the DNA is TGTGCCAGTAGTGGAGGACGGGGGGAGACTGAAGCTTTCTTT. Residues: CASSGGRGETEAFF.